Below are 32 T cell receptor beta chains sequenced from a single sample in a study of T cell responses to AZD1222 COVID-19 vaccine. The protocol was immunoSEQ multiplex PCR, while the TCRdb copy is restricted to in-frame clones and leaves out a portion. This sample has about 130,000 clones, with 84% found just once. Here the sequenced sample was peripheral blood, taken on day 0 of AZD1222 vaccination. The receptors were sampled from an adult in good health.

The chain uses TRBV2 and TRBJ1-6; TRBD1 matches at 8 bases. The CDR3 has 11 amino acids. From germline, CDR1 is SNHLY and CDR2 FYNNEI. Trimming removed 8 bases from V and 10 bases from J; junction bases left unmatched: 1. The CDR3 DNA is TGTGCCAGCGGGGACAGGTCACCCCTCCACTTT. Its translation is CASGDRSPLHF.

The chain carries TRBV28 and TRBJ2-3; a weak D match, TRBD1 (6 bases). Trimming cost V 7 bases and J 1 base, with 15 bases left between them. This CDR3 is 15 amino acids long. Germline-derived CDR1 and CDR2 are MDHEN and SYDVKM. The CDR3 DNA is TGTGCCAGCACCGCACCGAAGGGGGGCACAGATACGCAGTATTTT. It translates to CASTAPKGGTDTQYF.

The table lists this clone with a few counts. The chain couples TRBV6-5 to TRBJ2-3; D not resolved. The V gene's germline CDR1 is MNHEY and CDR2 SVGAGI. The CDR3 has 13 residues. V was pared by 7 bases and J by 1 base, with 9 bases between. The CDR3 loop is CASTRFRTDTQYF. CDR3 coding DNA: TGTGCCAGCACGAGGTTTCGCACAGATACGCAGTATTTT.

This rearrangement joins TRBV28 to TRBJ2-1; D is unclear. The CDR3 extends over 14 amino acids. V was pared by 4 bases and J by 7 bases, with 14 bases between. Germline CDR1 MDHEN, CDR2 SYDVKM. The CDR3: CASSSSGVRNEQFF. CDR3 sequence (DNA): TGTGCCAGCAGTTCCTCGGGCGTCAGGAATGAGCAGTTCTTC.

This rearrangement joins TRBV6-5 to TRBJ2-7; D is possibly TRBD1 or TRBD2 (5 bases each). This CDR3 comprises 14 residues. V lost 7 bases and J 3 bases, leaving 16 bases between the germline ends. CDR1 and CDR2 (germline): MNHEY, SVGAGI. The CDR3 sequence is CASTTGTAFYEQYF. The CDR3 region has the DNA TGTGCCAGCACCACTGGGACGGCCTTCTACGAGCAGTACTTC.

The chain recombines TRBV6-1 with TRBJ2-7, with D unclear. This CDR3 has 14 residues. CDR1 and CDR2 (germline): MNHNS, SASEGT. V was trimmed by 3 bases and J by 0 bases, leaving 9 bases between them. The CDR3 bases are TGTGCCAGCAGTGACCCGCCAGTCTCCTACGAGCAGTACTTC. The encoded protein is CASSDPPVSYEQYF.

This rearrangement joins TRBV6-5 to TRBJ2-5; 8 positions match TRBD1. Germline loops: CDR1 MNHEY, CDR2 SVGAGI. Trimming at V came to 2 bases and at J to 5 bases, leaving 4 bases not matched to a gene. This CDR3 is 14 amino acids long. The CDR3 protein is CASSYRQGKETQYF. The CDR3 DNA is TGTGCCAGCAGTTACCGACAGGGGAAGGAGACCCAGTACTTC.

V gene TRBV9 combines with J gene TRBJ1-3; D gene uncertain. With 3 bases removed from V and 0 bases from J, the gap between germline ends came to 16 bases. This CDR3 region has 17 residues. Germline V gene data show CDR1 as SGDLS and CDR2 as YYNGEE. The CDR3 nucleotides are TGTGCCAGCAGCGACCATCTCACGGGGTTCTCTGGAAACACCATATATTTT. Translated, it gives CASSDHLTGFSGNTIYF. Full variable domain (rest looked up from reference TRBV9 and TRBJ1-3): DSGVTQTPKHLITATGQRVTLRCSPRSGDLSVYWYQQSLDQGLQFLIQYYNGEERAKGNILERFSAQQFPDLHSELNLSSLELGDSALYFCASSDHLTGFSGNTIYFGEGSWLTVV.

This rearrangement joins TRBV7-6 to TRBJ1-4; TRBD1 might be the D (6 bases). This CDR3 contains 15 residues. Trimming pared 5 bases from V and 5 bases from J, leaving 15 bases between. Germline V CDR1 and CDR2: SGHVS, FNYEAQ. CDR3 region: CASSARDTWNEKLFF. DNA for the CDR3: TGTGCCAGCAGCGCCAGGGACACGTGGAATGAAAAACTGTTTTTT.

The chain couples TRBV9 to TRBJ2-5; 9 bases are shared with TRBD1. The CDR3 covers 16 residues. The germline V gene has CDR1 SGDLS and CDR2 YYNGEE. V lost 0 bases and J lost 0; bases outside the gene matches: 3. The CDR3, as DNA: TGTGCCAGCAGCGTAGGGGACAGGGACTACCAAGAGACCCAGTACTTC. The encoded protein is CASSVGDRDYQETQYF.

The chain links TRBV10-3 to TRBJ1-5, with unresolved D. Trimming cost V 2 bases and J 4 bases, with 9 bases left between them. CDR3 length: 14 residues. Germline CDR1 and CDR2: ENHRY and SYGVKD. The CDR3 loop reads CAISELAVNQPQHF. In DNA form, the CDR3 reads TGTGCCATCAGTGAGCTTGCAGTAAATCAGCCCCAGCATTTT.

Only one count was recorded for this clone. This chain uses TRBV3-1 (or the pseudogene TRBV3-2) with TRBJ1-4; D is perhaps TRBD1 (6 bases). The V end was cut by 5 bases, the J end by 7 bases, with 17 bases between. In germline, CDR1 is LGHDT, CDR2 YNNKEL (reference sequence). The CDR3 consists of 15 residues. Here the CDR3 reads CASSAQGRVGEKLFF. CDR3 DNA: TGTGCCAGCAGCGCACAGGGAAGGGTTGGTGAAAAACTGTTTTTT.

The CDR3 is CAWSVGSSYTF. CDR3 coding DNA: TGTGCCTGGAGTGTAGGCAGTAGCTACACCTTC. V is TRBV30 and J is TRBJ1-2; D gene ambiguous. The CDR3 sequence is 11 residues long. Germline V CDR1 and CDR2: GTSNPN, SVGIG (reference sequence). V lost 0 bases and J 9 bases, leaving 8 bases between the germline ends. The full variable domain, completed using reference TRBV30 and TRBJ1-2, is SQTIHQWPATLVQPVGSPLSLECTVEGTSNPNLYWYRQAAGRGLQLLFYSVGIGQISSEVPQNLSASRPQDRQFILSSKKLLLSDSGFYLCAWSVGSSYTFGSGTRLTVV.

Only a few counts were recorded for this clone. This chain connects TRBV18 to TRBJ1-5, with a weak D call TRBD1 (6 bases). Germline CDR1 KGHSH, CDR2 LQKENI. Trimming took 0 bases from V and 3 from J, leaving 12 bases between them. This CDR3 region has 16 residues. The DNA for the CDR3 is TGTGCCAGCTCACCACCGGGAGGGGGGCACAATCAGCCCCAGCATTTT. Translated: CASSPPGGGHNQPQHF.

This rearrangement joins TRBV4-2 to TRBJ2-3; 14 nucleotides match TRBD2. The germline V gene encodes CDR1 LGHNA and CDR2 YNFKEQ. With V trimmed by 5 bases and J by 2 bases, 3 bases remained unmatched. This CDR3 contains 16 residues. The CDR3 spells CASSRLAGGNTDTQYF. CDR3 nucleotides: TGTGCCAGCAGCAGACTAGCGGGGGGGAACACAGATACGCAGTATTTT.

CDR3 residues: CASSLSASSYEQYF. The CDR3, as DNA: TGTGCCAGCAGCCTGTCGGCTAGCTCCTACGAGCAGTACTTC. The chain has TRBV28 and TRBJ2-7; D ambiguous. The CDR3 covers 14 residues. The V gene's germline CDR1 is MDHEN and CDR2 SYDVKM. V lost 6 bases, J lost 0 bases, and 12 bases lay in between.

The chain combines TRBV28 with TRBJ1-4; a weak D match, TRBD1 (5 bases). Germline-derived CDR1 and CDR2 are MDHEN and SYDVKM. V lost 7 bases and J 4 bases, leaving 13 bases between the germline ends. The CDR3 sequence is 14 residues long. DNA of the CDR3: TGTGCCAGCAACCTGGGACGGATTAATGAAAAACTGTTTTTT. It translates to CASNLGRINEKLFF.

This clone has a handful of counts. The CDR3 here is CASSPQGHNSPLHF. CDR3 sequence (DNA): TGTGCCAGCAGTCCTCAGGGGCATAATTCACCCCTCCACTTT. The chain uses TRBV27 and TRBJ1-6, with D possibly TRBD1 on 6 matching bases. Germline CDR1 and CDR2: MNHEY and SMNVEV (reference sequence). The V end was cut by 5 bases, the J end by 5 bases, with 10 bases between. The CDR3 is 14 residues long.

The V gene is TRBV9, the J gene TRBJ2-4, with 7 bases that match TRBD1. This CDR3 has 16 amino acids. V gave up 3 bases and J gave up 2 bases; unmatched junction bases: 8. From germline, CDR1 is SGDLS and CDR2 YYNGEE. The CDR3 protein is CASSESLTGPKNIQYF. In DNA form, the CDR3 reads TGTGCCAGCAGCGAGAGCCTGACAGGGCCCAAAAACATTCAGTACTTC.

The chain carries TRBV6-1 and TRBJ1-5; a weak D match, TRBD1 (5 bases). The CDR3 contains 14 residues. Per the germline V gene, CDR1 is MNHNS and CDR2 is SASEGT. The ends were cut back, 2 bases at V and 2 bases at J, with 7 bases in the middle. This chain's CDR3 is CASSESRGNQPQHF. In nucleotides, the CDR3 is TGTGCCAGCAGTGAAAGCAGGGGCAATCAGCCCCAGCATTTT.

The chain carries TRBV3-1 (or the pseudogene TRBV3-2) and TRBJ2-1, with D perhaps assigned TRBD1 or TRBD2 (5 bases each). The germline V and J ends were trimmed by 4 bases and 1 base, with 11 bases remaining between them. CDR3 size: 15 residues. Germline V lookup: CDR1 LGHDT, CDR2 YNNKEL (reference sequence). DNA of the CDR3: TGTGCCAGCAGCCGGGACCGAAATTCCTACAATGAGCAGTTCTTC. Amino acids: CASSRDRNSYNEQFF.

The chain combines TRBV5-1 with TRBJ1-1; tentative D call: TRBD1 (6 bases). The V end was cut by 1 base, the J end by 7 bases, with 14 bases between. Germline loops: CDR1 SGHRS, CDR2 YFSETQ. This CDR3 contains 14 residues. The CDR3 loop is CASSLMDSSLEAFF. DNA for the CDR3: TGCGCCAGCAGCTTGATGGACAGTAGCCTTGAAGCTTTCTTT.

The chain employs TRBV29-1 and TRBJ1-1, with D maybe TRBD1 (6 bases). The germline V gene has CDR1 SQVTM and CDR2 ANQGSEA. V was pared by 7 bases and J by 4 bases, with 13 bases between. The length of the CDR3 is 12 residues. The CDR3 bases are TGCAGCGGGGCAACAGGGCCCACTGAAGCTTTCTTT. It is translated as CSGATGPTEAFF.

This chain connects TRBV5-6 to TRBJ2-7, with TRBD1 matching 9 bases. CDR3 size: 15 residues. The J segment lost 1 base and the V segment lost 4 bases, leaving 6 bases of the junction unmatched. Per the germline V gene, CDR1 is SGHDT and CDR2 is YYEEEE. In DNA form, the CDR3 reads TGTGCCAGCAGCCTAGGACAGGGGAGATCCTACGAGCAGTACTTC. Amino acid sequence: CASSLGQGRSYEQYF.

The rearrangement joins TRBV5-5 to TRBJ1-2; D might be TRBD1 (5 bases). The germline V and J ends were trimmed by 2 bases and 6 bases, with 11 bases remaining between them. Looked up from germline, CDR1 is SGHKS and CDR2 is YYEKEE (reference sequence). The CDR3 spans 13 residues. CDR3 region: CASSLDRIHGYTF. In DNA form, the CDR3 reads TGTGCCAGCAGCTTAGACAGAATCCATGGCTACACCTTC.

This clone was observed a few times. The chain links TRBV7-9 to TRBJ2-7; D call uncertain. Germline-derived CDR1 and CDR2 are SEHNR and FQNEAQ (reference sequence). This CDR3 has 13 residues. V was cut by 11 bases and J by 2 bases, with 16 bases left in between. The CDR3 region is CASTEAGAYEQYF. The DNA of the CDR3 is TGTGCCTCCACAGAGGCTGGAGCCTACGAGCAGTACTTC.

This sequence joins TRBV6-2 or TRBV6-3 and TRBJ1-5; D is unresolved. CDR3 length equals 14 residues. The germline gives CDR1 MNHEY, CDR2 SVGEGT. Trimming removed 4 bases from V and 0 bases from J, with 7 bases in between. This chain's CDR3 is CASSFFHSNQPQHF. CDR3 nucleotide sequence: TGTGCCAGCAGTTTCTTTCATAGCAATCAGCCCCAGCATTTT.

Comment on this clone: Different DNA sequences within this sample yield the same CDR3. Here the CDR3 DNA reads TGTGCCAGCAGTTCCGGGGCCAACGTCCTGACTTTC. Translated: CASSSGANVLTF. The gene calls are TRBV28 and TRBJ2-6; D not certain. Germline V CDR1 and CDR2: MDHEN, SYDVKM. This CDR3 region has 12 residues. Trimming took off 4 bases at V and 4 bases at J, with 2 bases between the two ends.

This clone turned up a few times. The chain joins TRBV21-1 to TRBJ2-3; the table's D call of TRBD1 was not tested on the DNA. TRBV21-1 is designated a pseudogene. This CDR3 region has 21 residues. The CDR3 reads CASSNRSSRDRGNLGTDTQYF. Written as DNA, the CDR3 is TGTGCCAGCAGTAACAGGTCCTCCCGGGACAGGGGGAATTTGGGCACAGATACGCAGTATTTT.

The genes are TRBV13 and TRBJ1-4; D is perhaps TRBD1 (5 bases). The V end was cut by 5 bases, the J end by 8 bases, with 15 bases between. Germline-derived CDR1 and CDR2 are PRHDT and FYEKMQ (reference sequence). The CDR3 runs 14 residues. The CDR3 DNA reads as TGTGCCAGCAGCCCGCGGGACGGATACGAAAAACTGTTTTTT. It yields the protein CASSPRDGYEKLFF. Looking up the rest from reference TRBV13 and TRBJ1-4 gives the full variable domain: AAGVIQSPRHLIKEKRETATLKCYPIPRHDTVYWYQQGPGQDPQFLISFYEKMQSDKGSIPDRFSAQQFSDYHSELNMSSLELGDSALYFCASSPRDGYEKLFFGSGTQLSVL.

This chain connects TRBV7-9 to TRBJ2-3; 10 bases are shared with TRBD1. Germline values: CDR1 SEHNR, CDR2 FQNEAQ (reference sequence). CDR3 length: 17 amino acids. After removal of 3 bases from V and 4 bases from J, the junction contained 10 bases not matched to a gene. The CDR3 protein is CASSFTIRDRGADTQYF. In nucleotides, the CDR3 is TGTGCCAGCAGCTTCACCATCCGGGACAGGGGAGCAGATACGCAGTATTTT.

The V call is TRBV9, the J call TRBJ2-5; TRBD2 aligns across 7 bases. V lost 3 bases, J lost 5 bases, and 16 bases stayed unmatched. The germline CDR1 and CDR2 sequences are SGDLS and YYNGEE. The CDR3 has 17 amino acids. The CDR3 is CASSAGGASGGYETQYF. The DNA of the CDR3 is TGTGCCAGCAGCGCCGGAGGGGCTAGCGGAGGCTATGAGACCCAGTACTTC.